The source of this T cell receptor (beta chain) is a study of PD-1 blockade in mismatch repair-deficient tumors. PCR or immunohistochemistry showed mismatch repair deficiency in every enrolled patient. Findings and caveats of the study: Rapid post-treatment expansion, then contraction, generally preceding radiologic response, marked tumor-resident clones.

Worth noting for this clone: Its target is unknown.

Libraries were prepared by immunoSEQ multiplex PCR; TCRdb keeps only in-frame clonotypes and omits some of them. In the table there are 100,000 to 150,000 clones, approximately 90% of which are singletons. The CDR3 spans 13 residues. Germline CDR1 MNHEY, CDR2 SVGAGI. V shed 7 bases and J 5 bases; nucleotides not matched to a gene: 4. The sample here was peripheral blood, taken 44 weeks after starting pembrolizumab. This TCR derives from an adult with mismatch repair-deficient cancer. The chain employs TRBV6-5 and TRBJ1-2; 10 nucleotides match TRBD1. The CDR3 sequence: CASTRQGAYGYTF. The CDR3 nucleotides read TGTGCCAGCACCCGACAGGGGGCTTATGGCTACACCTTC.